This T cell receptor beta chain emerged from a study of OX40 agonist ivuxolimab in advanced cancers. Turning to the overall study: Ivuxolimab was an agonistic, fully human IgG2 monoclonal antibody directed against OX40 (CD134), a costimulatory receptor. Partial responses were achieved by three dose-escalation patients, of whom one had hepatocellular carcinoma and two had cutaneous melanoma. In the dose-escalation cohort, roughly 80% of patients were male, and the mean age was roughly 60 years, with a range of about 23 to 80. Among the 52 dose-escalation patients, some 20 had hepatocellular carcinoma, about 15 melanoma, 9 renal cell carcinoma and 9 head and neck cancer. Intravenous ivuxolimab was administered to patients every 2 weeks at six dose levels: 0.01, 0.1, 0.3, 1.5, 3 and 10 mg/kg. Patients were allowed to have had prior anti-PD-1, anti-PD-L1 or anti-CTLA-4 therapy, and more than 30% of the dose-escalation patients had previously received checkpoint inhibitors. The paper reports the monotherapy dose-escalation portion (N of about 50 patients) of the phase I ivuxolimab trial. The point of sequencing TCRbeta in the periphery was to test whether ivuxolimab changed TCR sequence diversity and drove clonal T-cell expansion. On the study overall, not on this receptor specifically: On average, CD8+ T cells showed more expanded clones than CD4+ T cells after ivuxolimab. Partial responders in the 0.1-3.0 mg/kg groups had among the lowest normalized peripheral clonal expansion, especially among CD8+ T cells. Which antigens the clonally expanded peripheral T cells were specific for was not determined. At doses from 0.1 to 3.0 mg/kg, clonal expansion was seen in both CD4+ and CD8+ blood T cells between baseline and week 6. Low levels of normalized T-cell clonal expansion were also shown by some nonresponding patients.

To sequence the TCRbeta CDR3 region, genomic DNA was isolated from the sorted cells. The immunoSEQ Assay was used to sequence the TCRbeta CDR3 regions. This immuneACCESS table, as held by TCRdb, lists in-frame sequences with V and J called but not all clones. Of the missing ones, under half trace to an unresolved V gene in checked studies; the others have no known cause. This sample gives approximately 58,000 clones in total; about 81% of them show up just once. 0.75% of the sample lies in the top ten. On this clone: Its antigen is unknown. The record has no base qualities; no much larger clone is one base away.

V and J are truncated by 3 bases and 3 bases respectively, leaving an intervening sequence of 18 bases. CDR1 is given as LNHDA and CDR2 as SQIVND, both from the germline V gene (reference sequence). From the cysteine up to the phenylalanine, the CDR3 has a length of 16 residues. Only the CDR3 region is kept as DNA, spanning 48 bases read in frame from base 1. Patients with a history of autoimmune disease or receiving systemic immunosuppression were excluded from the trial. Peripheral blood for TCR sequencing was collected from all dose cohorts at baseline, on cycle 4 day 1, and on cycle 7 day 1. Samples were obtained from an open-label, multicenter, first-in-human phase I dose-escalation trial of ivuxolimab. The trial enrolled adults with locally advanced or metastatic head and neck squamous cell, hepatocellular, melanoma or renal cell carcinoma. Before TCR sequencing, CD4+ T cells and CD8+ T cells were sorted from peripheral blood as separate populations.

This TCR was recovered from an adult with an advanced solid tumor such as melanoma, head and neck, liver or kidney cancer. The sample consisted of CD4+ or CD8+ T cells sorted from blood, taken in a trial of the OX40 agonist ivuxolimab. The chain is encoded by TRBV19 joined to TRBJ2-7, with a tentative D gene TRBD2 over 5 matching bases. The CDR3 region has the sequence CASSMGREPGYYEQYF. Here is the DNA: TGTGCCAGTAGTATGGGTAGGGAGCCGGGATACTACGAGCAGTACTTC.